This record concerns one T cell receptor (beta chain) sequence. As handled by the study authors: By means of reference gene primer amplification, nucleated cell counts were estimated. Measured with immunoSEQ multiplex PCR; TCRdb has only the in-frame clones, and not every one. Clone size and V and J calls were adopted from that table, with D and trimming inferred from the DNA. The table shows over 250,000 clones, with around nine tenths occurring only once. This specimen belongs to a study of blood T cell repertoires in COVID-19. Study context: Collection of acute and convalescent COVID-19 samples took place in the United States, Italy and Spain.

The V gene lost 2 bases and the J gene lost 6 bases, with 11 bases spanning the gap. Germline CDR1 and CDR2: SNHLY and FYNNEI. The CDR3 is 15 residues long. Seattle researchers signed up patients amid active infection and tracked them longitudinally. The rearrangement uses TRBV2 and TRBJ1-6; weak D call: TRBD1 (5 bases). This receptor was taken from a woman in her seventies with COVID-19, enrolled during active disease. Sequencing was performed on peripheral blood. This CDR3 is CASSEIGVGNSPLHF. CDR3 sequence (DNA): TGTGCCAGCAGTGAAATAGGGGTGGGTAATTCACCCCTCCACTTT.